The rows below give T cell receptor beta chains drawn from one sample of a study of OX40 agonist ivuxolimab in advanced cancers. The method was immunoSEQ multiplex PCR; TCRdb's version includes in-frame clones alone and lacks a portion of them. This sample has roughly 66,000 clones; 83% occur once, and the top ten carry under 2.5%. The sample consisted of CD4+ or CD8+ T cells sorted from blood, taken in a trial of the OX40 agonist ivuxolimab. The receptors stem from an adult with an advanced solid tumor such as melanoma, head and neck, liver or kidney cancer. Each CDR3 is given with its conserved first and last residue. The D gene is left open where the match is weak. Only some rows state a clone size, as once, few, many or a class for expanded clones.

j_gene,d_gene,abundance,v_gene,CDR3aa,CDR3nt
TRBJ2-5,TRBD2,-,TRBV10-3,CAISGLAGGQETQYF,TGTGCCATCAGTGGACTAGCGGGAGGGCAAGAGACCCAGTACTTC
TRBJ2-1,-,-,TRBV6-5,CASTPDGDNEQFF,TGTGCCAGCACACCGGACGGAGACAATGAGCAGTTCTTC
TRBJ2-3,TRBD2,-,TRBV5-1,CASSSASGSADTQYF,TGCGCCAGCAGCTCTGCTAGCGGGAGTGCAGATACGCAGTATTTT
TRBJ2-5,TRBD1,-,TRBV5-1,CASSLSSGTGKETQYF,TGCGCCAGCAGCTTGTCTTCCGGGACAGGGAAAGAGACCCAGTACTTC
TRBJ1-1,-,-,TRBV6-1,CASSSALDTEAFF,TGTGCCAGCAGTTCTGCGTTGGACACTGAAGCTTTCTTT
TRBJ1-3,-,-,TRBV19,CASSGLSSGNTIYF,TGTGCCAGTAGTGGATTAAGCTCTGGAAACACCATATATTTT
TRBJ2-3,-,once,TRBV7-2,CASSLTRDLTDTQYF,TGTGCCAGCAGCTTAACCAGAGACCTCACAGATACGCAGTATTTT
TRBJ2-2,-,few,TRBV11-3,CASTHRTGTPNTGELFF,TGTGCCAGCACCCACCGAACTGGGACACCGAACACCGGGGAGCTGTTTTTT
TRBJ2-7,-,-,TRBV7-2,CASSLVPSIDEQYF,TGTGCCAGCAGCTTAGTTCCTAGCATCGACGAGCAGTACTTC
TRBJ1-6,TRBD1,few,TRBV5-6,CASMRTGVSPLHF,TGTGCCAGCATGCGGACAGGGGTTTCACCCCTCCACTTT
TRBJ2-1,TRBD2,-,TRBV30,CAWSMTLAGGRYEQFF,TGTGCCTGGAGTATGACGCTAGCGGGAGGAAGGTATGAGCAGTTCTTC
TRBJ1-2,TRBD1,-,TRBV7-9,CASTELGGAYGYTF,TGTGCCAGCACCGAGTTAGGGGGCGCCTATGGCTACACCTTC
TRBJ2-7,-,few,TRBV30,CAWSVLGEGIHEQYF,TGTGCCTGGAGTGTACTTGGAGAGGGTATCCACGAGCAGTACTTC
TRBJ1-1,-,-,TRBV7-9,CASPSGIGSDTEAFF,TGTGCCAGCCCCTCTGGGATAGGGTCGGATACTGAAGCTTTCTTT